The 25 T cell receptor beta chains given below trace back to one sample, sequenced in a study of response to subunit inactivated influenza vaccine. TCRdb re-called the RT-PCR reads through MiXCR, storing one row per CDR3 protein. The data contain some 800,000 distinct CDR3 sequences, about 20% of them singletons. Specimen: PBMCs from blood, collected 5 to 6 days after vaccination. These receptors were obtained from a man aged 50 to 60 who received an inactivated influenza vaccine.

Many counts were recorded for this clonotype. The chain links TRBV20-1 to TRBJ2-2, with 7 bases lining up with TRBD1. CDR3 length equals 15 residues. The germline V gene has CDR1 DFQATT and CDR2 SNEGSKA (reference sequence). The ends lost 4 bases at V and 6 bases at J; junction bases unmatched: 11. The CDR3 protein is CSATRQGSRPGELFF. The CDR3, as DNA: TGCAGTGCTACTAGACAGGGAAGTCGGCCCGGGGAGCTGTTTTTT.

V gene TRBV2 combines with J gene TRBJ1-1, with D unclear. Looked up from germline, CDR1 is SNHLY and CDR2 is FYNNEI. The CDR3 is made up of 14 amino acids. Trimming left V 5 bases short and J 3 bases short, with 13 bases between. CDR3 sequence: CASSREQRDTEAFF. CDR3 bases: TGTGCCAGCAGTAGAGAACAGAGGGACACTGAAGCTTTCTTT.

This clonotype was detected only a few times. The chain links TRBV12-3 or TRBV12-4 to TRBJ2-3, with 8 bases aligning to TRBD2. The CDR3 is made up of 15 amino acids. The V gene end was trimmed by 4 bases and the J gene end by 0 bases; junction bases not matched to a gene: 3. The CDR3 DNA reads TGTGCCAGCAGTTCGCGGGAGGACAGCACAGATACGCAGTATTTT. Translating gives CASSSREDSTDTQYF.

This clonotype appeared a few times. This chain joins TRBV29-1 and TRBJ2-5; maybe TRBD2 (5 bases). V lost 6 bases, J lost 2 bases, and 13 bases lay in between. Germline CDR1 SQVTM, CDR2 ANQGSEA. This CDR3 has 13 amino acids. The CDR3 DNA sequence: TGCAGCGTAGGAACTAGGACTCAAGAGACCCAGTACTTC. Translation: CSVGTRTQETQYF. The variable domain in full, with the rest retrieved from reference TRBV29-1 and TRBJ2-5, is SAVISQKPSRDICQRGTSLTIQCQVDSQVTMMFWYRQQPGQSLTLIATANQGSEATYESGFVIDKFPISRPNLTFSTLTVSNMSPEDSSIYLCSVGTRTQETQYFGPGTRLLVL.

The chain is built from TRBV3-1 and TRBJ1-5; no reliable D call. Germline V lookup: CDR1 LGHDT, CDR2 YNNKEL (reference sequence). Trimming removed 3 bases from V and 3 bases from J, with 15 bases in between. CDR3 size: 16 residues. The CDR3 protein is CASSQSGVGYNQPQHF. CDR3 sequence (DNA): TGTGCCAGCAGCCAGTCTGGGGTCGGCTACAATCAGCCCCAGCATTTT.

The V gene is TRBV24-1, the J gene TRBJ2-2; TRBD1 might be the D (5 bases). Trimming pared 9 bases from V and 0 bases from J, leaving 7 bases between. In germline, CDR1 is KGHDR, CDR2 SFDVKD. CDR3 length: 13 residues. The CDR3 protein is CATGHANTGELFF. DNA of the CDR3: TGTGCCACCGGACATGCGAACACCGGGGAGCTGTTTTTT.

J is TRBJ2-5 and V is TRBV6-2 or TRBV6-3, with TRBD2 matching 8 bases. The trim removed 2 bases at V and 5 bases at J, leaving 4 bases unmatched. CDR1 is MNHEY, CDR2 SVGEGT, per germline. The CDR3 extends over 14 amino acids. CDR3 in amino acids: CASSYTAGAETQYF. CDR3 sequence (DNA): TGTGCCAGCAGTTACACAGCGGGGGCTGAGACCCAGTACTTC.

This clonotype occurred many times. The chain carries TRBV11-2 and TRBJ2-3; D unresolved. CDR1 and CDR2 from the germline V gene are SGHAT and FQNNGV. This CDR3 contains 14 residues. The V gene lost 0 bases and the J gene lost 8 bases, with 12 bases spanning the gap. DNA of the CDR3: TGTGCCAGCAGCTTAGATCGCTGGAGTGGTACGCAGTATTTT. It specifies CASSLDRWSGTQYF.

This clonotype was counted once. This chain links TRBV15 with TRBJ2-1, with D perhaps assigned TRBD1 or TRBD2 (5 bases each). Between the trimmed V and J ends, which lost 5 bases and 0 bases, there was a span of 11 bases. Germline V gene data show CDR1 as LNHNV and CDR2 as YYDKDF (reference sequence). The CDR3 is 15 residues long. CDR3 region: CATSGGLSSYNEQFF. Here the CDR3 DNA reads TGTGCCACCAGCGGGGGTCTGAGCTCCTACAATGAGCAGTTCTTC.

This clonotype was counted a single time. The chain joins TRBV15 to TRBJ2-7; D is uncertain. V lost 5 bases and J lost 0, with 17 bases in between. This CDR3 region has 16 residues. Per the germline V gene, CDR1 is LNHNV and CDR2 is YYDKDF (reference sequence). The DNA of the CDR3 is TGTGCCACCAGCGGATACTCATCTGCCCTCTCCTACGAGCAGTACTTC. Amino acids: CATSGYSSALSYEQYF.

The V call is TRBV20-1, the J call TRBJ2-1; the match to TRBD2 covers 15 bases. The V and J ends lost 5 bases and 10 bases, in that order; junction bases with no gene match: 6. Germline V gene data show CDR1 as DFQATT and CDR2 as SNEGSKA (reference sequence). CDR3 length: 14 residues. CDR3 protein: CSAPRGLAGGEQFF. In nucleotides, the CDR3 is TGCAGTGCTCCCAGGGGACTAGCGGGAGGAGAGCAGTTCTTC.

This clonotype was picked up one time. V usage is TRBV4-2 and J usage is TRBJ1-5, with 8 bases matching TRBD1. This CDR3 is built from 14 residues. The junction had 8 bases not matched to a gene; V was cut back by 4 bases and J by 9 bases. From germline, CDR1 is LGHNA and CDR2 YNFKEQ. DNA of the CDR3: TGTGCCAGCAGCCCCGAGGACAGGGTCCGGCCCCAGCATTTT. Amino acids: CASSPEDRVRPQHF.

This clonotype turned up a few times. The CDR3 loop reads CSAVGGPGRGETQYF. The CDR3 DNA follows: TGCAGTGCTGTGGGTGGACCCGGGAGAGGAGAGACCCAGTACTTC. The J gene is TRBJ2-5, the V gene TRBV20-1; maybe TRBD2 (6 bases). This CDR3 region has 15 residues. Germline CDR1 reads DFQATT; CDR2 reads SNEGSKA (reference sequence). Between the trimmed V and J ends, which lost 5 bases and 4 bases, there was a span of 20 bases.

This sequence joins TRBV20-1 and TRBJ2-5; 7 bases align to TRBD2. CDR3 length equals 13 residues. Germline trimming cut 3 bases from V and 3 bases from J; bases unmatched to any gene: 4. Germline assignment: CDR1 DFQATT and CDR2 SNEGSKA (reference sequence). The CDR3 reads CSASAGVKETQYF. The CDR3 DNA sequence: TGCAGTGCTAGTGCGGGGGTAAAAGAGACCCAGTACTTC.

This clonotype was observed a handful of times. The CDR3 spells CASSQGGRGLGGIQYF. CDR3 coding DNA: TGTGCCAGCAGCCAAGGGGGGAGGGGATTAGGAGGCATTCAGTACTTC. The V call is TRBV3-1, the J call TRBJ2-4; TRBD2 matches 7 bases. The V gene's germline CDR1 is LGHDT and CDR2 YNNKEL (reference sequence). J was trimmed by 9 bases and V by 1 base; bases with no gene match: 12. There are 16 residues in the CDR3.

CDR3: CASSLAGSFYNEQFF. The CDR3 coding sequence is TGTGCCAGCAGCTTAGCAGGGAGTTTCTACAATGAGCAGTTCTTC. The chain joins TRBV11-3 to TRBJ2-1; D assignment may be TRBD1 or TRBD2 (5 bases each). V gave up 1 base and J gave up 3 bases, with 10 bases separating them. CDR1 is SGHNT, CDR2 YENEEA, per germline. This CDR3 is 15 amino acids long.

The chain combines TRBV5-6 with TRBJ2-7; TRBD2 is a possible D gene (7 bases). Between the trimmed V and J ends, which lost 8 bases and 6 bases, there was a span of 18 bases. The germline gives CDR1 SGHDT, CDR2 YYEEEE. CDR3 size: 13 residues. In DNA form, the CDR3 reads TGTGCCAGGGGCCTGGGGAGGGGGAGCGAGCAGTACTTC. Translation gives CARGLGRGSEQYF.

This clonotype was seen only a few times. This chain joins TRBV7-2 and TRBJ1-1; 7 nucleotides align to TRBD1. The V gene end was trimmed by 4 bases and the J gene end by 1 base; junction bases not matched to a gene: 3. The CDR3 length is 14 residues. Germline lookup yields CDR1 SGHTA and CDR2 FQGNSA. The CDR3 protein is CASSWNRGNTEAFF. The CDR3, as DNA: TGTGCCAGCAGCTGGAACAGGGGGAACACTGAAGCTTTCTTT.

The rearrangement uses TRBV7-2 and TRBJ1-2, with D tentatively TRBD1 (5 bases). This CDR3 has 17 amino acids. V was cut by 5 bases and J by 0 bases, with 19 bases left in between. The V gene's germline CDR1 is SGHTA and CDR2 FQGNSA. Written as DNA, the CDR3 is TGTGCCAGCAGCCCACGGGGACTCGTCTTAGCTAACTATGGCTACACCTTC. Translation gives CASSPRGLVLANYGYTF.

The genes are TRBV7-2 and TRBJ2-5, with 8 bases lining up with TRBD2. From germline, CDR1 is SGHTA and CDR2 FQGNSA. This CDR3 contains 15 residues. Losses at the gene ends were 6 bases for V and 4 bases for J; bases not matched to a gene: 10. CDR3 DNA: TGTGCCAGCAGTTTAACGGGGGGGCTTGGAGAGACCCAGTACTTC. Translation: CASSLTGGLGETQYF.

V gene TRBV5-1 combines with J gene TRBJ2-1, with 8 bases fitting TRBD1. The CDR3 extends over 21 amino acids. CDR1 and CDR2 (germline): SGHRS, YFSETQ. The J segment lost 7 bases and the V segment lost 3 bases, leaving 27 bases of the junction unmatched. In DNA, the CDR3 is TGCGCCAGCAGCTCCGGACAGGGCGGCTCGAGAGAGGTCCGCTACAATAATGAGCAGTTCTTC. This encodes CASSSGQGGSREVRYNNEQFF.

This clonotype was observed a handful of times. This sequence joins TRBV5-5 and TRBJ2-3, with a tentative D call TRBD2 (6 bases). The CDR3 covers 18 residues. Germline loops: CDR1 SGHKS, CDR2 YYEKEE (reference sequence). V was shortened by 3 bases and J by 1 base, with 21 bases between the two germline ends. The CDR3 region is CASSSTRGIRPRTDTQYF. CDR3 DNA: TGTGCCAGCAGCTCGACCCGGGGGATACGCCCTCGCACAGATACGCAGTATTTT.

This clonotype has just a few counts. The rearrangement links TRBV7-2 to TRBJ2-5; 11 positions agree with TRBD2. Trimming took 0 bases from V and 3 from J; bases not matched to a gene: 3. The CDR3 is made up of 16 amino acids. Germline lookup yields CDR1 SGHTA and CDR2 FQGNSA. The CDR3 protein is CASSLATSGSKETQYF. In nucleotides, the CDR3 is TGTGCCAGCAGCTTAGCTACTAGCGGGAGTAAAGAGACCCAGTACTTC.

This clonotype is a singleton in its sample. V gene TRBV7-9 combines with J gene TRBJ2-7, with 10 nucleotides matching TRBD1. V lost 7 bases to trimming and J lost 1 base; unmatched junction nucleotides: 7. CDR3 length: 15 residues. Germline V gives CDR1 SEHNR, CDR2 FQNEAQ (reference sequence). CDR3 loop: CASTGWDRGSYEQYF. DNA for the CDR3: TGTGCCAGCACCGGGTGGGACAGGGGATCCTACGAGCAGTACTTC. Looking up the rest from reference TRBV7-9 and TRBJ2-7 gives the full variable domain: DTGVSQNPRHKITKRGQNVTFRCDPISEHNRLYWYRQTLGQGPEFLTYFQNEAQLEKSRLLSDRFSAERPKGSFSTLEIQRTEQGDSAMYLCASTGWDRGSYEQYFGPGTRLTVT.

Comments on this clonotype: The junction does not match germline at one end; this may be a read error. V and J are TRBV11-2 and TRBJ2-1, with 7 bases identical to TRBD1. The CDR3 length is 18 residues. Germline values: CDR1 SGHAT, CDR2 FQNNGV. The CDR3 nucleotides are TGTGCCAGCAGTTTAGGTTTATTTAGGGACAGAAGACACAATGAGCAGTTCTTC. Residues: CASSLGLFRDRRHNEQFF.